The clone carrying this T cell receptor (beta chain) occurred many times. The antigen is not known. This sample stems from a study of T-cell memory formation after mild COVID-19. On the study more broadly: Clusters of TCRs were largely donor specific. Study results and caveats: Clones that contracted from day 15 to 85 were balanced CD4/CD8, while later expanders leaned CD4+. Among contracting clones, CD4+ were mainly CM/EM and CD8+ enriched in EMRA.

Germline CDR1 is SGHRS and CDR2 is YFSETQ. The CDR3 has 15 residues. V shed 4 bases and J 5 bases; nucleotides not matched to a gene: 11. It was 5'RACE with constant-segment primers that produced the TCR alpha and TCR beta cDNA libraries, which carried sample barcodes and UMIs. TCRdb re-called the 5' RACE reads with MiXCR, one entry per CDR3 protein. The sample shows about 200,000 distinct CDR3 sequences, approximately 10% of them seen only once. The chain carries TRBV5-1 and TRBJ1-1; TRBD1 matches at 7 bases. The specimen was PBMCs or a T cell subset sorted from them (not recorded which). The clonotype comes from a man between 18 and 29 years old who had mild COVID-19 (a few samples of this study predate the infection). Cell type and time point are not known. The CDR3 region has the DNA TGCGCCAGCAGCCCGGGGACAGTGGAGAGTACTGAAGCTTTCTTT. Amino acids: CASSPGTVESTEAFF.